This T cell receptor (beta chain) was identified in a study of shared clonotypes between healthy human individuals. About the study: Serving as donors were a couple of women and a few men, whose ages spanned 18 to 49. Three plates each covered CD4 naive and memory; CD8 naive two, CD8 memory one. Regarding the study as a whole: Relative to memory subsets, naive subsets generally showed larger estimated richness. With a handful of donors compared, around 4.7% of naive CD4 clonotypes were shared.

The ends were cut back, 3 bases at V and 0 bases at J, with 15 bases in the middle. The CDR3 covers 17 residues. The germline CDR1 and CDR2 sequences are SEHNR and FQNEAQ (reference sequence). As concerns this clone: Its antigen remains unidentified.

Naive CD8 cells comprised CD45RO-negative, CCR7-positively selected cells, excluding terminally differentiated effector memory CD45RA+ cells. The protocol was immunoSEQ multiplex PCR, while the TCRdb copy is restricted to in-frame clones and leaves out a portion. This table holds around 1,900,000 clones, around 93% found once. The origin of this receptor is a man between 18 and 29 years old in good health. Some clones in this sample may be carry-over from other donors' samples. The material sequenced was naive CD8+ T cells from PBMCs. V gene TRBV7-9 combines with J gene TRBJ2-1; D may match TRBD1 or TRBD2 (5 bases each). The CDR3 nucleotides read TGTGCCAGCAGCTTCGCTTCCGGGGCCTACTCCTACAATGAGCAGTTCTTC. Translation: CASSFASGAYSYNEQFF.